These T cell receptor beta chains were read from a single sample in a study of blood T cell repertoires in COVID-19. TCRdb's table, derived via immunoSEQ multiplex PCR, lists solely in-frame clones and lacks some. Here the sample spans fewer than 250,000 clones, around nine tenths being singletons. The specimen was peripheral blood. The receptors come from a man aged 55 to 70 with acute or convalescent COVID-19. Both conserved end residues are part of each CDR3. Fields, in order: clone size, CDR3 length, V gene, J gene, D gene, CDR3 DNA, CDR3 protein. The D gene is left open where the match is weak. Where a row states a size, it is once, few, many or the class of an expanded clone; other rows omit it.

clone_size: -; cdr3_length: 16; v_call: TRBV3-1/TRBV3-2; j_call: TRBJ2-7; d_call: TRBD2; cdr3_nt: TGTGCCAGCAGCCAAGGGGGGGGACTAGGTCTCTCCGAGCAGTACTTC; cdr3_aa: CASSQGGGLGLSEQYF
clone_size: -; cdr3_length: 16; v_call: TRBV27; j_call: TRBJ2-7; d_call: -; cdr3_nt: TGTGCCAGCACTGGGTCGTTAGGTCAGGCGAGCTACGAGCAGTACTTC; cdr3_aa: CASTGSLGQASYEQYF
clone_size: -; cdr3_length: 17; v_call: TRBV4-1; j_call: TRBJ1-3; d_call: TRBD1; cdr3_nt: TGCGCCAGCAGCCCTCGACTGGGGACAGGGTATACTAACACCATATATTTT; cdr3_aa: CASSPRLGTGYTNTIYF
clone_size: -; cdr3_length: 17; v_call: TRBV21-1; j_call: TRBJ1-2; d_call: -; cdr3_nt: TGTGCCAGCAGCGGCCGGGACAGGGGGGGTCAAAACTATGGCTACACCTTC; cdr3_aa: CASSGRDRGGQNYGYTF
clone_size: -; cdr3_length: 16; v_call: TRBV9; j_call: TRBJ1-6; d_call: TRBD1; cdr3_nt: TGTGCCAGCAGCGTAGCCCAGGGGGCAAATAATTCACCCCTCCACTTT; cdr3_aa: CASSVAQGANNSPLHF
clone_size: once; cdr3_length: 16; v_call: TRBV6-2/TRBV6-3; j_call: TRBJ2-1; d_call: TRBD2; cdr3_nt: TGTGCCAGCAGTTACGTCGGACGAGGGAGGGGCAATGAGCAGTTCTTC; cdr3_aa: CASSYVGRGRGNEQFF
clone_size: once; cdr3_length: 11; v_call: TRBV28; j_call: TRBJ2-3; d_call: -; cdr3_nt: TGTGCCAGCAGTTTACGGGGTACGCAGTATTTT; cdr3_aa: CASSLRGTQYF
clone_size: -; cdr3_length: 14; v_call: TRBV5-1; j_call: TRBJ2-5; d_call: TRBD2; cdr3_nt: TGCGCCAGCAGCTTGTTTCGGGGAGGGGAGACCCAGTACTTC; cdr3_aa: CASSLFRGGETQYF
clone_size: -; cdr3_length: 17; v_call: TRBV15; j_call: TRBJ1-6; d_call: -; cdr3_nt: TGTGCCACCAGCAGAGATCGAGGCGGCTCCTATAATTCACCCCTCCACTTT; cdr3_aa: CATSRDRGGSYNSPLHF
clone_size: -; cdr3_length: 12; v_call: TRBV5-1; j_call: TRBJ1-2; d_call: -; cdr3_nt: TGCGCCAGCAGCGGAACAGGGTCAGGCTACACCTTC; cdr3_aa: CASSGTGSGYTF
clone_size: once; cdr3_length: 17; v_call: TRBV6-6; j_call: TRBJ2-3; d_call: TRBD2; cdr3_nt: TGTGCCAGCAGTCCCTGGAGGGCTAGCGGGAGCACAGATACGCAGTATTTT; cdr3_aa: CASSPWRASGSTDTQYF
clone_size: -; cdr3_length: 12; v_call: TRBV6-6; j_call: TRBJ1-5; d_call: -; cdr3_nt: TGTGCCAGCAGCCGGGAAAATCAGCCCCAGCATTTT; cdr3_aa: CASSRENQPQHF
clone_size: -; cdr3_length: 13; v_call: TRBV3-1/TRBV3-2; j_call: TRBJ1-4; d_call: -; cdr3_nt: TGTGCCAGCAGCCAAAACAGGGTCGGAAAACTGTTTTTT; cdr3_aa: CASSQNRVGKLFF
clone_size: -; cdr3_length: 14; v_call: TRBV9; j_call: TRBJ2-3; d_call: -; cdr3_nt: TGTGCCAGCAGCGTAGAAGGGGCTACAGATACGCAGTATTTT; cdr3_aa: CASSVEGATDTQYF
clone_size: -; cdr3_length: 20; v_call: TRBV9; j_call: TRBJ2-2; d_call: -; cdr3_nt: TGTGCCAGCAGCGTATCGATCCGACAGTGGGTTCCCTCCGACACCGGGGAGCTGTTTTTT; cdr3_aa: CASSVSIRQWVPSDTGELFF
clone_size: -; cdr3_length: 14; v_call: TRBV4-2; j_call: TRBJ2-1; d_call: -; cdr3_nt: TGTGCCAGCAGCCAAGGAGGATCCTACAATGAGCAGTTCTTC; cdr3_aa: CASSQGGSYNEQFF
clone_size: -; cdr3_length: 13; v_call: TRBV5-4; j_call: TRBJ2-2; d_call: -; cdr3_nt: TGTGCCAGCAGCCGTACTAGTCCCGGGGAGCTGTTTTTT; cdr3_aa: CASSRTSPGELFF
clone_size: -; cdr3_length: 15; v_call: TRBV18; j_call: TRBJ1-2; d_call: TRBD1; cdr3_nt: TGTGCCAGCTCACCACCCGACAGGGCAGGCTATGGCTACACCTTC; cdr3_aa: CASSPPDRAGYGYTF
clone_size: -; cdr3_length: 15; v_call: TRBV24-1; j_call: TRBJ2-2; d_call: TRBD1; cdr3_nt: TGTGCCACCAGTGACACGACAGGGCGGTCCGGGGAGCTGTTTTTT; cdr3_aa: CATSDTTGRSGELFF
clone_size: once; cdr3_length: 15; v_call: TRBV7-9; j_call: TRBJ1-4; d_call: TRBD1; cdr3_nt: TGTGCCAGCAGCTTTTCGACAGGGGGCCATGAAAAACTGTTTTTT; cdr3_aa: CASSFSTGGHEKLFF